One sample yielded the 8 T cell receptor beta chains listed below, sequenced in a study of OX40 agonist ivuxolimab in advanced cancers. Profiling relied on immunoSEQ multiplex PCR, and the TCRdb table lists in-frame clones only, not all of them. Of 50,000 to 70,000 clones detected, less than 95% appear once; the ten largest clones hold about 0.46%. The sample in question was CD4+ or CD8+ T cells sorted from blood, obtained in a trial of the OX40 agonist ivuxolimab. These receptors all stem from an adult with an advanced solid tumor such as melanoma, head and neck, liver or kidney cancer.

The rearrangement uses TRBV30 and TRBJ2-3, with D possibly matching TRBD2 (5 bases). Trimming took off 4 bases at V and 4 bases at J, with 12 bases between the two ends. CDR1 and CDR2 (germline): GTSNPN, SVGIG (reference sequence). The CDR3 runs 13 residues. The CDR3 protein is CAWTHGVPDTQYF. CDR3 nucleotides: TGTGCCTGGACTCACGGGGTTCCAGATACGCAGTATTTT.

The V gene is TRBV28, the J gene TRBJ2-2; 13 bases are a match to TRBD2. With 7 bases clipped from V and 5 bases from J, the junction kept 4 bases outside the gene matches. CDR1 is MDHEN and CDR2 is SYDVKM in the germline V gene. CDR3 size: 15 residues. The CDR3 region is CASMGLAGFTGELFF. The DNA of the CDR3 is TGTGCCAGCATGGGACTAGCGGGGTTTACCGGGGAGCTGTTTTTT.

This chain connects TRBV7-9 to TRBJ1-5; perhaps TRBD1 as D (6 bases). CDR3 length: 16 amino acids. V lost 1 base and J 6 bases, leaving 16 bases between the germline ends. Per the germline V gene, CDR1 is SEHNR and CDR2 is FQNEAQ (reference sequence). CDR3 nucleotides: TGTGCCAGCAGCTTAGGAGGGGGGTCAGTCACTCAGCCCCAGCATTTT. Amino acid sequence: CASSLGGGSVTQPQHF.

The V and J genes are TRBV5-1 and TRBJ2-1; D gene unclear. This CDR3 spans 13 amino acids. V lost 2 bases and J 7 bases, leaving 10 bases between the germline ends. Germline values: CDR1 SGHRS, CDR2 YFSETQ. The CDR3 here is CASSLIVGNEQFF. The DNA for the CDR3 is TGCGCCAGCAGCTTAATAGTGGGGAATGAGCAGTTCTTC.

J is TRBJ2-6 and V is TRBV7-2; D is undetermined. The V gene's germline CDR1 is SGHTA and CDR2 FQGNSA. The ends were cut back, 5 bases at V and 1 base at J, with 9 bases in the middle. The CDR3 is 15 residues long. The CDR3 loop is CASSPERSGANVLTF. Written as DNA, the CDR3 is TGTGCCAGCAGCCCCGAAAGGTCTGGGGCCAACGTCCTGACTTTC.

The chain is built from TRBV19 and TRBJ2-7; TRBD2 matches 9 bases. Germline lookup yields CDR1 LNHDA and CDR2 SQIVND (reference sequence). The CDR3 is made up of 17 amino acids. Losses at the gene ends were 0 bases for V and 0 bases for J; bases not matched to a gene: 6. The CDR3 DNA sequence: TGTGCCAGTAGTATAGAGGTGGCTAGCGGGATCTCCTACGAGCAGTACTTC. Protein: CASSIEVASGISYEQYF.

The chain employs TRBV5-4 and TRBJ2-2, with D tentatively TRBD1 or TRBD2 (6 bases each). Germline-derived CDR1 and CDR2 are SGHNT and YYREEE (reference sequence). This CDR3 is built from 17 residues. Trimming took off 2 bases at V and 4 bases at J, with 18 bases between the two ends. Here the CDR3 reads CASSLVSGGYGTGELFF. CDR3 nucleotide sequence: TGTGCCAGCAGCTTAGTTTCCGGGGGCTACGGCACCGGGGAGCTGTTTTTT.

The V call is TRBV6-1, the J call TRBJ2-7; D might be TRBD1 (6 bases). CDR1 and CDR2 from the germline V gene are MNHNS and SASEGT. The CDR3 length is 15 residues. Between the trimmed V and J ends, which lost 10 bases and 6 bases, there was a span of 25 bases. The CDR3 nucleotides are TGTGCCACCCACCCCGACCCAGGGGTCAGCGGCGAGCAGTACTTC. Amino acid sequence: CATHPDPGVSGEQYF.